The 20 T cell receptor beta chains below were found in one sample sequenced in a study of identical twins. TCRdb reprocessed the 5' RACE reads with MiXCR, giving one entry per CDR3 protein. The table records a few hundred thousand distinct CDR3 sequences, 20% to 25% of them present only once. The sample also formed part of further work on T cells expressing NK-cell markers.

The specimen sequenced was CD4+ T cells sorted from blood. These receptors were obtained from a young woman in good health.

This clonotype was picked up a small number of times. The DNA for the CDR3 is TGTGCCAGCAGCCCCCTCCGGGACGGGGAGCTGTTTTTT. As protein: CASSPLRDGELFF. The chain couples TRBV7-9 to TRBJ2-2; D is perhaps TRBD2 (5 bases). The V and J ends lost 5 bases and 7 bases respectively, with 11 bases between them. The CDR3 extends over 13 amino acids. Germline CDR1 is SEHNR and CDR2 is FQNEAQ (reference sequence).

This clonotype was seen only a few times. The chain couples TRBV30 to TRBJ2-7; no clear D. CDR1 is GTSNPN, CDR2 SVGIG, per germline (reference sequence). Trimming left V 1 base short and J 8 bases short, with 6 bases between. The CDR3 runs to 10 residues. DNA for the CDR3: TGTGCCTGGAGTGCTGATAAGCAGTACTTC. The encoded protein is CAWSADKQYF.

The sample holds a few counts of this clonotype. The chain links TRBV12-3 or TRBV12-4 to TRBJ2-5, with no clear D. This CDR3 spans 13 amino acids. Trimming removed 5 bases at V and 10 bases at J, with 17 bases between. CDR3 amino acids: CASSPGPTVDQYF. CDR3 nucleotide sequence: TGTGCCAGCAGTCCCGGACCGACGGTAGACCAGTACTTC.

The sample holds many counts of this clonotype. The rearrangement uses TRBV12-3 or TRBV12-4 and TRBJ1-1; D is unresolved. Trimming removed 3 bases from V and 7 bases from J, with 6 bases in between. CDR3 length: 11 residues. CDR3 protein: CASSFAGEAFF. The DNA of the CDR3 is TGTGCCAGCAGTTTCGCAGGTGAAGCTTTCTTT.

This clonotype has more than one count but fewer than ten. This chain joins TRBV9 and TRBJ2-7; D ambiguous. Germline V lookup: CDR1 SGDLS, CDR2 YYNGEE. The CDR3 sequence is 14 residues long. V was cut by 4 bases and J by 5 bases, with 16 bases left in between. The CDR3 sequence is CASSYLADPNEQYF. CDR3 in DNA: TGTGCCAGCAGCTATTTGGCGGATCCCAACGAGCAGTACTTC.

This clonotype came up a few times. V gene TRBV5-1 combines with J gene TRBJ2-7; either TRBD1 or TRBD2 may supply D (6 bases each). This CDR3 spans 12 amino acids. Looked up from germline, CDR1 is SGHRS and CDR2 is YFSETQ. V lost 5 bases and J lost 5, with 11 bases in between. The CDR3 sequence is CASSRGHNEQYF. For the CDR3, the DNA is TGCGCCAGCAGTCGGGGGCACAACGAGCAGTACTTC.

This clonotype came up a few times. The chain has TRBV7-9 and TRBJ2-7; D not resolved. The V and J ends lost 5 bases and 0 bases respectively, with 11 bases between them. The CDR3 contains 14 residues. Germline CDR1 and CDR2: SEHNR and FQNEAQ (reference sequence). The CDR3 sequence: CASSTRASSYEQYF. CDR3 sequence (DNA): TGTGCCAGCAGCACCCGTGCCAGCTCCTACGAGCAGTACTTC. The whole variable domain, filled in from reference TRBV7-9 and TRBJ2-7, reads DTGVSQNPRHKITKRGQNVTFRCDPISEHNRLYWYRQTLGQGPEFLTYFQNEAQLEKSRLLSDRFSAERPKGSFSTLEIQRTEQGDSAMYLCASSTRASSYEQYFGPGTRLTVT.

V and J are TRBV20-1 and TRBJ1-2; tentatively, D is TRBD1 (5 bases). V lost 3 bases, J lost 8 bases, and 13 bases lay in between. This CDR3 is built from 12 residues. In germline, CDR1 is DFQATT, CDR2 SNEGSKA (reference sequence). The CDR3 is CSASRELRGYTF. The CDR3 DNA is TGCAGTGCTAGCAGGGAGTTGAGGGGCTACACCTTC.

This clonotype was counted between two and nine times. The CDR3 bases are TGCAGCGTTCGTGTATCCTTGAACACTGAAGCTTTCTTT. Protein product: CSVRVSLNTEAFF. The chain employs TRBV29-1 and TRBJ1-1; no clear D gene. Trimming pared 5 bases from V and 0 bases from J, leaving 10 bases between. CDR3 length: 13 amino acids. Germline CDR1 reads SQVTM; CDR2 reads ANQGSEA.

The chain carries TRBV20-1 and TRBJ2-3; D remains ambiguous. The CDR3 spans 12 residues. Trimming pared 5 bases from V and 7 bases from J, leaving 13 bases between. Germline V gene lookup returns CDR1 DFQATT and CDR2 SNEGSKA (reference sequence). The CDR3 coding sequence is TGCAGTGCTCCCGAACAAGGGAATACGCAGTATTTT. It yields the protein CSAPEQGNTQYF.

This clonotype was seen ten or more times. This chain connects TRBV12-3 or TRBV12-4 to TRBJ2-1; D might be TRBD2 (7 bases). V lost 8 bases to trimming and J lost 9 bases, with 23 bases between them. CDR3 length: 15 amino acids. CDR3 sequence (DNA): TGTGCCAGCGCCCCCGATGGGGGGGGGGCGGCTGAGCAGTTCTTC. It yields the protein CASAPDGGGAAEQFF.

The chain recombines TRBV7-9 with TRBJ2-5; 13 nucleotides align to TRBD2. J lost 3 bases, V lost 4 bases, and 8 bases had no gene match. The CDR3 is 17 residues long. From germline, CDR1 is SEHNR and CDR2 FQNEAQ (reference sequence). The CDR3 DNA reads TGTGCCAGCAGCTACTACGGACTAGCGGGGGAGAAAGAGACCCAGTACTTC. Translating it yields CASSYYGLAGEKETQYF.

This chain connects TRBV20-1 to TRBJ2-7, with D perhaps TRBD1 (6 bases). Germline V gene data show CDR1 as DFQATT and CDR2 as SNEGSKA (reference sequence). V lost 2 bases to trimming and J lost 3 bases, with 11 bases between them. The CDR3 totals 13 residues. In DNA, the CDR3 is TGCAGTGCTAGAAAGGGACACTACTACGAGCAGTACTTC. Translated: CSARKGHYYEQYF.

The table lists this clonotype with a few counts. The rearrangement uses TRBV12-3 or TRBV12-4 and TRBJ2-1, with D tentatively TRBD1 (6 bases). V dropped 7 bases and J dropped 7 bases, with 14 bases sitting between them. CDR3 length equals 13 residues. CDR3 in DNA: TGTGCCAGCACCAAAGGGACACCTAATGAGCAGTTCTTC. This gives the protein CASTKGTPNEQFF.

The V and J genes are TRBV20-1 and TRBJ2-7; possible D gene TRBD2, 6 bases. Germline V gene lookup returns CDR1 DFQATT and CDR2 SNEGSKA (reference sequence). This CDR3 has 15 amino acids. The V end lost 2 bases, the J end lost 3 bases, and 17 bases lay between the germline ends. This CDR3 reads CSARKGSEGYYEQYF. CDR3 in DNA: TGCAGTGCTAGAAAGGGGTCGGAGGGCTACTACGAGCAGTACTTC.

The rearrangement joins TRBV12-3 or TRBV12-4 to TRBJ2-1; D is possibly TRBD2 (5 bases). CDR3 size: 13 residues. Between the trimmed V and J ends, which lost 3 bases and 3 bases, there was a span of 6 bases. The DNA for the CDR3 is TGTGCCAGCAGTTTCGGGAACTACAATGAGCAGTTCTTC. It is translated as CASSFGNYNEQFF.

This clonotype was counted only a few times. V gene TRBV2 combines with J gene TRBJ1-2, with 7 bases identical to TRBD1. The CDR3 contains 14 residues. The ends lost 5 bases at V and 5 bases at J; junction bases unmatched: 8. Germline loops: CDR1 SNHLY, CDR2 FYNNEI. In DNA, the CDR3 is TGTGCCAGCAGTTTTACGGGACAGTTTTATGGCTACACCTTC. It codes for CASSFTGQFYGYTF.

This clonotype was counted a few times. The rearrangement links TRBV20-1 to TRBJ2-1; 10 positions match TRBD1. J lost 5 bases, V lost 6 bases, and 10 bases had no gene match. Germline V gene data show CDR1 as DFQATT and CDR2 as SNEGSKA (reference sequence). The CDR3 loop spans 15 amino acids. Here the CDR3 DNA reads TGCAGTGCCCTAAGCGGGGACAGGGGACACAATGAGCAGTTCTTC. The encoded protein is CSALSGDRGHNEQFF.

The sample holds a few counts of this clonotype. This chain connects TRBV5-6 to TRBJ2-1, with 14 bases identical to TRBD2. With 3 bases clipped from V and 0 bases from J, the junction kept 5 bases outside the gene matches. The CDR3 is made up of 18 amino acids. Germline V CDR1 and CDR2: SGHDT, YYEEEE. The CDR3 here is CASSWTSGRFSSYNEQFF. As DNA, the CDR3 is TGTGCCAGCAGCTGGACTAGCGGGAGGTTTAGCTCCTACAATGAGCAGTTCTTC.

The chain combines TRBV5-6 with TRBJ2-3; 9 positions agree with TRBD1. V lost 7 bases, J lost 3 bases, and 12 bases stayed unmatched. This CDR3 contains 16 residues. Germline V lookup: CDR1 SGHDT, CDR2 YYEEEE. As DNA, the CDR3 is TGTGCCAGCTCCCGGTACAGGGGGCATAGGACAGATACGCAGTATTTT. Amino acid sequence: CASSRYRGHRTDTQYF.